This T cell receptor (beta chain) was identified during a study of shared clonotypes between healthy human individuals. Study as a whole: Three CD4 naive, three CD4 memory, two CD8 naive and one CD8 memory plate were used per donor. Whole-study findings and limits: Researchers sampled only blood; tissue repertoires likely differ.

Partitioning of CD4+ cells yielded a CD45RA+ naive subset and a CD45RA-negative memory subset. Turning to this clone: The antigen is not known.

The assay was immunoSEQ multiplex PCR, and TCRdb's table has in-frame clones only and misses some. The table lists 800,000 to 1,200,000 clones, about 84% of them singletons. Germline values: CDR1 LGHNA, CDR2 YNFKEQ. CDR3 length: 15 amino acids. The V and J ends lost 0 bases and 3 bases respectively, with 12 bases between them. This TCR was recovered from a man in his late teens or twenties in good health. Some clones in this sample may be carry-over from other donors' samples. The specimen sequenced was memory CD4+ T cells from PBMCs. Subset given: CD45RA-negative fraction. This rearrangement joins TRBV4-2 to TRBJ2-7; TRBD1 is a possible D gene (5 bases). Written as DNA, the CDR3 is TGTGCCAGCAGCCAAGATCGTCGCAGGGTCTACGAGCAGTACTTC. This encodes CASSQDRRRVYEQYF.